Shown below are 19 T cell receptor beta chains from a single sample sequenced in a study of T cell repertoires in cytomegalovirus infection (dated by TCRdb to 2018 to 2020). Sequencing instrument: Illumina HiSeq 1500. The public reads were reanalyzed by TCRdb: fastp trimming at Q25, MiXCR alignment, in-frame beta chains only. Identical CDR3 proteins give one entry, which carries the most common genes and DNA. This sample lists about 680,000 distinct CDR3 sequences; 20% to 30% were detected once. The ten largest clones add up to 7.5% to 9% of the sample. Sequencing was performed on CD8+ T cells from PBMCs. These receptors originate from a human donor in good health (CMV status not recorded). Some clones in this sample may be carry-over from other donors' samples.

This clonotype was found a few times. The chain uses TRBV10-3 and TRBJ2-1; no definite D call. This CDR3 has 14 residues. V shed 6 bases and J shed 0 bases, with 9 bases lying between them. Germline-derived CDR1 and CDR2 are ENHRY and SYGVKD. The CDR3 region has the DNA TGTGCCATCAGCGCTAGTAGCTCCTACAATGAGCAGTTCTTC. It specifies CAISASSSYNEQFF.

This clonotype was seen many times. The J gene is TRBJ1-2, the V gene TRBV29-1; no firm D call. V was clipped by 7 bases and J by 6 bases, with 12 bases between them. Germline values: CDR1 SQVTM, CDR2 ANQGSEA. The CDR3 loop spans 11 amino acids. The CDR3 here is CSAPQMDGYTF. In nucleotides, the CDR3 is TGCAGCGCCCCTCAGATGGATGGCTACACCTTC.

This clonotype showed up just a few times. The DNA for the CDR3 is TGCAGTGCCGCAGGCGGACTAGCCTCGGACCAGCAGTTCTTC. It encodes CSAAGGLASDQQFF. The V gene is TRBV20-1, the J gene TRBJ2-1, with 8 bases that match TRBD2. V gave up 6 bases and J gave up 11 bases; unmatched junction bases: 15. Germline assignment: CDR1 DFQATT and CDR2 SNEGSKA (reference sequence). The CDR3 length is 14 residues.

The chain joins TRBV6-6 to TRBJ1-1; TRBD1 aligns across 9 bases. Germline V gene data show CDR1 as MNHNY and CDR2 as SVGAGI (reference sequence). J lost 1 base, V lost 5 bases, and 5 bases had no gene match. This CDR3 spans 15 amino acids. The CDR3 sequence: CASSLTGGRNTEAFF. The CDR3, as DNA: TGTGCCAGCAGTCTCACAGGGGGCCGGAACACTGAAGCTTTCTTT.

This clonotype was counted at least ten times. The chain links TRBV12-3 or TRBV12-4 to TRBJ2-3; no reliable D call. Deletions cut 6 bases from V and 2 bases from J, with 21 bases between. This CDR3 has 17 amino acids. Here the CDR3 reads CASSRPGRLGHTDTQYF. Written as DNA, the CDR3 is TGTGCCAGCAGCCGTCCTGGACGCCTTGGGCACACAGATACGCAGTATTTT.

The chain combines TRBV20-1 with TRBJ2-1; D is ambiguous. Trimming cost V 5 bases and J 1 base, with 9 bases left between them. The germline gives CDR1 DFQATT, CDR2 SNEGSKA (reference sequence). The CDR3 totals 13 residues. The chain's CDR3 is CSAHRASYNEQFF. CDR3 nucleotides: TGCAGTGCTCACCGGGCTTCCTACAATGAGCAGTTCTTC.

The chain links TRBV2 to TRBJ1-1; D possibly corresponds to TRBD1 (6 bases). CDR1 and CDR2 (germline): SNHLY, FYNNEI. The CDR3 length is 11 residues. V shed 8 bases and J shed 10 bases, with 14 bases lying between them. CDR3 residues: CASPKGGSAFF. The DNA for the CDR3 is TGTGCCAGCCCAAAGGGGGGCTCAGCTTTCTTT.

Here the CDR3 DNA reads TGTGCCAGCAGCCTGACAGGAATCTACTCCTACGAGCAGTACTTC. Translation: CASSLTGIYSYEQYF. The V call is TRBV14, the J call TRBJ2-7; maybe TRBD1 (6 bases). Per the germline V gene, CDR1 is SGHDN and CDR2 is FVKESK. The CDR3 consists of 15 residues. V lost 4 bases, J lost 0 bases, and 13 bases lay in between.

The chain employs TRBV12-3 or TRBV12-4 and TRBJ2-2, with a tentative D call TRBD2 (6 bases). The CDR3 has 14 residues. Trimming removed 3 bases at V and 5 bases at J, with 10 bases between. CDR3 coding DNA: TGTGCCAGCAGTTTCCGGACTATAACCGGGGAGCTGTTTTTT. As protein: CASSFRTITGELFF.

V is TRBV12-3 or TRBV12-4 and J is TRBJ2-1; unclear D gene. V was pared by 2 bases and J by 0 bases, with 20 bases between. The CDR3 is 19 residues long. Here the CDR3 reads CASSLTVQLLDISYNEQFF. The CDR3 coding sequence is TGTGCCAGCAGTTTAACCGTCCAGCTACTTGACATCTCCTACAATGAGCAGTTCTTC.

This clonotype has at least ten counts. CDR3: CASSFRGRTSTDTQYF. The CDR3, as DNA: TGTGCCAGCAGCTTCCGGGGCCGAACTAGCACAGATACGCAGTATTTT. This chain uses TRBV7-2 with TRBJ2-3, with D perhaps given as TRBD1 or TRBD2 (5 bases each). Germline loops: CDR1 SGHTA, CDR2 FQGNSA. The V end was cut by 3 bases, the J end by 0 bases, with 13 bases between. The CDR3 consists of 16 residues.

This clonotype occurred many times. The chain couples TRBV12-3 or TRBV12-4 to TRBJ1-1; D unclear. V was clipped by 8 bases and J by 0 bases, with 13 bases between them. The CDR3 totals 14 residues. The CDR3 protein is CASGRRTVNTEAFF. The CDR3 DNA is TGTGCCAGCGGTAGACGAACAGTGAACACTGAAGCTTTCTTT.

About this clonotype itself: A read error may explain this, as a much larger clone is one base away. This chain links TRBV7-6 with TRBJ2-7, with TRBD2 identical over 7 bases. The CDR3 is 14 amino acids. The germline V gene encodes CDR1 SGHVS and CDR2 FNYEAQ. CDR3: CTSSLAGEAGEQYV. The CDR3 DNA sequence: TGTACCAGCAGCTTAGCGGGCGAGGCAGGGGAGCAGTACGTC.

This clonotype appeared many times. The chain recombines TRBV28 with TRBJ2-3, with a tentative D call TRBD1 (5 bases). V dropped 9 bases and J dropped 2 bases, with 18 bases sitting between them. Germline V gene lookup returns CDR1 MDHEN and CDR2 SYDVKM. The CDR3 sequence is 15 residues long. The CDR3 protein is CARTEDTSPTDTQYF. In nucleotides, the CDR3 is TGTGCCAGGACAGAGGACACCAGCCCCACAGATACGCAGTATTTT.

The chain has TRBV10-3 and TRBJ2-1; no definite D call. V lost 0 bases and J lost 8, with 11 bases in between. The length of the CDR3 is 14 residues. Germline CDR1 and CDR2: ENHRY and SYGVKD. CDR3 bases: TGTGCCATCAGTGAGTCTAATCCTCTGGATGAGCAGTTCTTC. Its translation is CAISESNPLDEQFF.

The chain has TRBV13 and TRBJ2-2, with D tentatively TRBD1 (5 bases). The CDR3 has 15 residues. The V gene's germline CDR1 is PRHDT and CDR2 FYEKMQ (reference sequence). V was pared by 0 bases and J by 7 bases, with 12 bases between. The CDR3 DNA sequence: TGTGCCAGCAGCTTAGGAGGGGCCCGGAGCGGGGAGCTGTTTTTT. Translating gives CASSLGGARSGELFF.

The rearrangement joins TRBV28 to TRBJ2-7; possibly TRBD2 for D (7 bases). Germline assignment: CDR1 MDHEN and CDR2 SYDVKM. V lost 7 bases and J lost 5, with 18 bases in between. This CDR3 is 14 amino acids long. CDR3 residues: CASTPWGGQDEQYV. The CDR3 region has the DNA TGTGCCAGCACCCCCTGGGGGGGGCAAGACGAGCAGTACGTC.

To note about this clonotype: A clone one base away is much larger, so this may be a read error. This chain links TRBV7-6 with TRBJ1-1; D unclear. CDR1 and CDR2 from the germline V gene are SGHVS and FNYEAQ. The CDR3 loop spans 13 amino acids. The V end was cut by 8 bases, the J end by 3 bases, with 13 bases between. For the CDR3, the DNA is TGTGCCAGCTGGCAGGTCCAGTACACTGAAGCTTTCTTT. Amino acids: CASWQVQYTEAFF.

V usage is TRBV6-2 or TRBV6-3 and J usage is TRBJ2-5; 7 nucleotides line up with TRBD1. V trimming: 10 bases; J trimming: 8 bases; junction bases outside the gene matches: 19. There are 15 residues in the CDR3. CDR1 MNHEY and CDR2 SVGEGT come from the germline V gene. The CDR3 loop reads CATRPGQTRKTTQYF. The DNA for the CDR3 is TGTGCCACCAGACCGGGACAGACACGCAAGACTACCCAGTACTTC.